These 9 T cell receptor beta chains were all obtained from the same sample, sequenced in a study of Graves' ophthalmopathy and Graves' hyperthyroidism. RNA transcripts served as template for amplifying TCR beta CDR3 sequences. A first-round RT-PCR used HTBI primers, followed by a second-round multiplex PCR. TCRdb processed the multiplex PCR reads anew with MiXCR; each CDR3 protein has one entry. The sample records hundreds of thousands of distinct CDR3 sequences, about a fifth being singletons. Sequencing was done on a sample of peripheral blood. These receptors came from a woman between 18 and 29 years old with stable Graves' hyperthyroidism. Some clones in this sample may be carry-over from other donors' samples.

This clonotype has a count of ten or more. This sequence joins TRBV12-3 or TRBV12-4 and TRBJ1-1; 8 bases are a match to TRBD1. With V trimmed by 6 bases and J by 2 bases, 5 bases remained unmatched. The CDR3 is made up of 14 amino acids. CDR3 in amino acids: CASRTDRANTEAFF. CDR3 bases: TGTGCCAGCAGAACGGACAGGGCAAACACTGAAGCTTTCTTT.

This clonotype was seen at least ten times. The chain employs TRBV10-1 and TRBJ2-5, with TRBD2 as a possible D gene (5 bases). Germline V gene sequence: CDR1 WNHNN, CDR2 SYGVQD (reference sequence). The CDR3 is 15 amino acids. Trimming took off 11 bases at V and 3 bases at J, with 22 bases between the two ends. The CDR3 DNA reads as TGCGCCGGCCCGGCGAGGGAAGGTACGAAAGAGACCCAGTACTTC. Translated: CAGPAREGTKETQYF.

The sample holds many counts of this clonotype. The rearrangement uses TRBV5-1 and TRBJ2-5; D is perhaps TRBD1 or TRBD2 (5 bases each). The CDR3 contains 16 residues. Trimming cost V 5 bases and J 5 bases, with 22 bases left between them. Germline CDR1 SGHRS, CDR2 YFSETQ. CDR3 residues: CASSLLLGQPTETQYF. CDR3 DNA: TGCGCCAGCAGTTTATTACTAGGACAACCAACTGAGACCCAGTACTTC.

The chain links TRBV29-1 to TRBJ1-2; weak D call: TRBD1 (6 bases). The germline V and J ends were trimmed by 6 bases and 4 bases, with 12 bases remaining between them. Germline V gives CDR1 SQVTM, CDR2 ANQGSEA. This CDR3 comprises 12 residues. The CDR3 DNA follows: TGCAGCGTACACAGGGCGAGCTATGGCTACACCTTC. Translated, it gives CSVHRASYGYTF. The full variable domain, in which reference TRBV29-1 and TRBJ1-2 provide the parts outside the CDR3, is SAVISQKPSRDICQRGTSLTIQCQVDSQVTMMFWYRQQPGQSLTLIATANQGSEATYESGFVIDKFPISRPNLTFSTLTVSNMSPEDSSIYLCSVHRASYGYTFGSGTRLTVV.

The chain is built from TRBV6-4 and TRBJ2-2, with 8 bases aligning to TRBD2. J gave up 3 bases and V 5 bases, and 11 bases lay outside the gene matches. CDR1 and CDR2 from the germline V gene are MRHNA and SNTAGT. The CDR3 loop spans 17 amino acids. The DNA for the CDR3 is TGTGCCAGCAGTCACTTCGGGGGGGCCACACACACCGGGGAGCTGTTTTTT. This gives the protein CASSHFGGATHTGELFF.

There are many counts of this clonotype. This sequence joins TRBV5-1 and TRBJ1-1; D unresolved. V was shortened by 5 bases and J by 1 base, with 12 bases between the two germline ends. CDR1 and CDR2 (germline): SGHRS, YFSETQ. This CDR3 has 14 residues. CDR3 region: CASSPTPPNTEAFF. The CDR3 DNA reads as TGCGCCAGCAGTCCGACTCCCCCGAACACTGAAGCTTTCTTT.

This clonotype was picked up many times. The chain uses TRBV20-1 and TRBJ1-1, with 7 bases aligning to TRBD1. V was clipped by 5 bases and J by 1 base; unmatched bases: 4. The CDR3 runs 13 residues. Germline values: CDR1 DFQATT, CDR2 SNEGSKA (reference sequence). The CDR3 DNA follows: TGCAGTGCTCCCGGGACAGAGAACACTGAAGCTTTCTTT. This encodes CSAPGTENTEAFF.

This clonotype was detected many times. For the CDR3, the DNA is TGTGCCACCAGCAGAGGACCAGGACAGCCAAACACCGGGGAGCTGTTTTTT. Translation gives CATSRGPGQPNTGELFF. The chain is built from TRBV15 and TRBJ2-2, with D possibly TRBD1 on 6 matching bases. CDR1 is LNHNV, CDR2 YYDKDF, per germline (reference sequence). V was cut by 1 base and J by 2 bases, with 14 bases left in between. CDR3 length: 17 residues.

The table lists this clonotype with a few counts. In nucleotides, the CDR3 is TGTGCCAGCAGTTACCTGGGGCCTAACTATGGCTACACCTTC. Amino acids: CASSYLGPNYGYTF. The chain combines TRBV6-2 or TRBV6-3 with TRBJ1-2; weak D call: TRBD1 (5 bases). CDR3 size: 14 residues. Trimming removed 2 bases from V and 0 bases from J, with 7 bases in between. Germline V gene sequence: CDR1 MNHEY, CDR2 SVGEGT.